This is a list of T cell receptor beta chains from one sample in a study of monozygotic twins with inflammatory bowel disease. TCRdb reanalyzed the 5' RACE reads and collapses them to one entry per CDR3 protein, without DNA. Its table records 350,000 to 550,000 distinct CDR3 sequences. The specimen was blood. The receptors here all came from a human donor with ulcerative colitis or Crohn's disease, or a healthy co-twin of an affected twin (not recorded which). CDR3s include the opening cysteine and the closing phenylalanine or tryptophan.

V	J	length	CDR3
TRBV4-1	TRBJ2-6	15	CASSPVNSGANVLTF
TRBV28	TRBJ1-2	12	CASRDKSYGYTF
TRBV20-1	TRBJ1-6	16	CSARDGGAAYNSPLHF
TRBV13	TRBJ2-5	11	CVSSVKETQYF
TRBV19	TRBJ2-1	15	CASSIDRTGQDEQFF
TRBV19	TRBJ1-4	14	CASSTGTGAEKLFF
TRBV19	TRBJ2-3	15	CASRESGSGTDTQYF
TRBV5-1	TRBJ2-5	16	CASSLIGKTGDKTQYF
TRBV2	TRBJ1-4	15	CASSDSQGTLVELFF
TRBV6-1	TRBJ2-7	15	CASALNRDSPYEQYF
TRBV18	TRBJ2-1	13	CASSPIGPAEQFF
TRBV29-1	TRBJ2-7	14	CSVLGGVRGYEQYF
TRBV28	TRBJ2-7	14	CASLSLGTSYEQYF
TRBV6-2/TRBV6-3	TRBJ2-1	12	CASGPSANEQFF
TRBV11-2	TRBJ1-3	16	CASSLDSAGVGNTIYF
TRBV3-1	TRBJ2-1	15	CASSQDPGPTNEQFF